The 28 T cell receptor beta chains presented below share a single source sample, sequenced in a study of T cells in Graves' hyperthyroidism and ophthalmopathy. TCR beta CDR3 sequences were amplified from RNA transcripts. Using the HTBI primer set, a first-round RT-PCR was run on the TCR CDR3. TCRdb fed the multiplex PCR reads into MiXCR, producing one record per CDR3 protein. The sample has 45,000 to 60,000 distinct CDR3 sequences, around half seen once. The specimen sequenced was blood. All receptors derive from a woman in her thirties with Graves' ophthalmopathy.

In this sample, this clonotype turned up many times. This chain uses TRBV9 with TRBJ2-1; D gene unclear. CDR1 is SGDLS, CDR2 YYNGEE, per germline. The V end was cut by 0 bases, the J end by 8 bases, with 9 bases between. The CDR3 spans 13 residues. The CDR3 region is CASSVEARHEQFF. Here the CDR3 DNA reads TGTGCCAGCAGCGTAGAAGCTCGCCATGAGCAGTTCTTC. Combining the CDR3 with reference TRBV9 and TRBJ2-1 gives the whole variable domain DSGVTQTPKHLITATGQRVTLRCSPRSGDLSVYWYQQSLDQGLQFLIQYYNGEERAKGNILERFSAQQFPDLHSELNLSSLELGDSALYFCASSVEARHEQFFGPGTRLTVL.

This clonotype appeared many times. V gene TRBV6-1 combines with J gene TRBJ2-7; TRBD1 aligns across 10 bases. CDR1 is MNHNS and CDR2 is SASEGT in the germline V gene. V dropped 3 bases and J dropped 4; count of bases not matched to a gene: 6. The CDR3 runs 15 residues. This CDR3 is CASSDQTGGPYEQYF. The CDR3 nucleotides are TGTGCCAGCAGTGACCAGACAGGGGGCCCGTACGAGCAGTACTTC.

This clonotype has a count of ten or more. The chain is built from TRBV12-3 or TRBV12-4 and TRBJ2-2, with 11 bases identical to TRBD2. V shed 3 bases and J 7 bases; nucleotides not matched to a gene: 1. This CDR3 has 14 amino acids. The CDR3 DNA reads as TGTGCCAGCAGTTTTAGCGGGGGGGGCGGGGAGCTGTTTTTT. It is translated as CASSFSGGGGELFF.

Concerning this clonotype: The CDR3 end shows no conserved phenylalanine or tryptophan, and so a read error is likely. CDR3 protein: CSARVWDRGGSNQPQYL. The CDR3 DNA follows: TGCAGTGCTAGAGTCTGGGACAGGGGGGGGAGCAATCAGCCCCAGTATCTT. The chain joins TRBV20-1 to TRBJ1-5, with TRBD1 matching 11 bases. Near its end, the DNA agrees better with TRBJ2-3, so the J call may be wrong. The CDR3 is 17 amino acids. Germline V CDR1 and CDR2: DFQATT, SNEGSKA (reference sequence).

Ten or more counts support this clonotype. The V and J genes are TRBV20-1 and TRBJ1-1; TRBD1 might be the D (6 bases). V lost 2 bases, J lost 7 bases, and 11 bases lay in between. This CDR3 spans 12 amino acids. The germline V gene has CDR1 DFQATT and CDR2 SNEGSKA (reference sequence). In nucleotides, the CDR3 is TGCAGTGCTAGATTACAGGGCCTTGAAGCTTTCTTT. Translated: CSARLQGLEAFF.

The V and J genes are TRBV24-1 and TRBJ1-2; D ambiguous. CDR1 is KGHDR and CDR2 is SFDVKD in the germline V gene. V was trimmed by 6 bases and J by 6 bases, leaving 10 bases between them. CDR3 length: 12 residues. CDR3 amino acids: CATSRGRDGYTF. The CDR3 nucleotides are TGTGCCACCAGTCGTGGGCGGGATGGCTACACCTTC.

This rearrangement joins TRBV19 to TRBJ2-2; maybe TRBD2 (6 bases). This CDR3 has 15 residues. V lost 4 bases to trimming and J lost 1 base, with 10 bases between them. Germline-derived CDR1 and CDR2 are LNHDA and SQIVND (reference sequence). The CDR3 DNA sequence: TGTGCCAGTAGTAGGCTAGCGCGGAACACCGGGGAGCTGTTTTTT. Amino acid sequence: CASSRLARNTGELFF.

Many counts were recorded for this clonotype. The gene calls are TRBV10-3 and TRBJ2-5, with TRBD2 identical over 7 bases. The ends lost 7 bases at V and 2 bases at J; junction bases unmatched: 13. The germline CDR1 and CDR2 sequences are ENHRY and SYGVKD. The CDR3 covers 16 residues. The CDR3 reads CAIKGVFSGNQETQYF. The CDR3 region has the DNA TGTGCCATCAAGGGTGTATTCAGCGGGAATCAAGAGACCCAGTACTTC.

This clonotype was seen once. A read error is likely, as this CDR3 ends without the conserved phenylalanine or tryptophan. The genes are TRBV10-3 and TRBJ2-5; 11 bases agree with TRBD2. Germline loops: CDR1 ENHRY, CDR2 SYGVKD. The CDR3 is 15 residues long. The CDR3, as DNA: TGTGCCTTCAGTAAGGGACTAGCGGCACAAGAGACCCAGTACTGC. Its translation is CAFSKGLAAQETQYC.

The V gene is TRBV24-1, the J gene TRBJ2-2; 7 nucleotides align to TRBD1. There are 17 residues in the CDR3. Germline values: CDR1 KGHDR, CDR2 SFDVKD. V shed 0 bases, J shed 5 bases, and the junction held 8 bases outside the gene matches. The CDR3 reads CATSDLSSTRGTGELFF. Written as DNA, the CDR3 is TGTGCCACCAGTGATTTGAGCAGTACCAGGGGGACCGGGGAGCTGTTTTTT.

J is TRBJ1-5 and V is TRBV29-1; possibly TRBD1 for D (6 bases). Germline V gene sequence: CDR1 SQVTM, CDR2 ANQGSEA. Trimming took off 6 bases at V and 0 bases at J, with 15 bases between the two ends. This CDR3 is 15 amino acids long. The DNA for the CDR3 is TGCAGCGTAGCAGACAGGCCTTATAGCAATCAGCCCCAGCATTTT. Its translation is CSVADRPYSNQPQHF.

The V gene is TRBV20-1, the J gene TRBJ2-5; 8 bases map to TRBD1. Germline V gene data show CDR1 as DFQATT and CDR2 as SNEGSKA (reference sequence). The CDR3 is 14 amino acids. The ends lost 3 bases at V and 5 bases at J; junction bases unmatched: 8. The CDR3 DNA is TGCAGTGCTAGGGTCGACAGGGGCCGGGAGACCCAGTACTTC. It is translated as CSARVDRGRETQYF.

The chain links TRBV6-5 to TRBJ1-2, with D unresolved. Germline V gives CDR1 MNHEY, CDR2 SVGAGI. The CDR3 has 14 amino acids. V lost 7 bases and J lost 2, with 14 bases in between. The chain's CDR3 is CASTPSLDNYGYTF. For the CDR3, the DNA is TGTGCCAGCACCCCCTCCCTTGACAACTATGGCTACACCTTC.

The chain recombines TRBV7-2 with TRBJ2-2; 8 positions agree with TRBD1. This CDR3 region has 14 residues. V lost 3 bases and J lost 4; bases outside the gene matches: 1. Germline assignment: CDR1 SGHTA and CDR2 FQGNSA. The CDR3 bases are TGTGCCAGCAGCTTCACAGGGGGCACCGGGGAGCTGTTTTTT. Its translation is CASSFTGGTGELFF.

This clonotype was recorded many times. The chain carries TRBV11-2 and TRBJ1-6; D might be TRBD1 (5 bases). Per the germline V gene, CDR1 is SGHAT and CDR2 is FQNNGV. V was pared by 0 bases and J by 11 bases, with 11 bases between. This CDR3 has 14 residues. The CDR3, as DNA: TGTGCCAGCAGCTTAGACAGGGCATCTACACCCCTCCACTTT. Protein product: CASSLDRASTPLHF.

As for this clonotype: The junction differs from germline at one of its ends, possibly a read error. The V and J genes are TRBV10-3 and TRBJ1-2; TRBD1 matches at 9 bases. The CDR3 sequence is 18 residues long. CDR1 and CDR2 from the germline V gene are ENHRY and SYGVKD. The CDR3 spells CASSSSWDRDPSNYGYTF. CDR3 sequence (DNA): TGTGCCAGCAGTTCGTCCTGGGACAGGGATCCATCTAACTATGGCTACACCTTC.

Many counts were recorded for this clonotype. J is TRBJ2-2 and V is TRBV11-3, with a possible D match to TRBD2 (5 bases). There are 16 residues in the CDR3. V lost 6 bases and J 3 bases, leaving 17 bases between the germline ends. Germline CDR1 reads SGHNT; CDR2 reads YENEEA. CDR3 region: CASSWRSTLDTGELFF. CDR3 in DNA: TGTGCCAGCAGTTGGAGGTCTACACTGGACACCGGGGAGCTGTTTTTT.

The chain recombines TRBV9 with TRBJ2-7, with 8 positions matching TRBD2. CDR3 size: 13 residues. CDR1 is SGDLS, CDR2 YYNGEE, per germline. The V and J ends lost 2 bases and 6 bases, in that order; junction bases with no gene match: 4. In DNA form, the CDR3 reads TGTGCCAGCAGCGTCGCGGGAGGATGCGAGCAGTACTTC. Encoded protein: CASSVAGGCEQYF.

This clonotype has a count of ten or more. In nucleotides, the CDR3 is TGTGCCAGCAGCTTGGGCAGCAGGGATCCTGCCTACGAGCAGTACTTC. Protein sequence: CASSLGSRDPAYEQYF. The chain combines TRBV5-8 with TRBJ2-7, with D perhaps matching TRBD1 (5 bases). V gave up 0 bases and J gave up 2 bases, with 15 bases separating them. This CDR3 has 16 amino acids. Per the germline V gene, CDR1 is SGHTS and CDR2 is YDEGEE.

The rearrangement uses TRBV7-9 and TRBJ1-1, with D perhaps matching TRBD1 (5 bases). The CDR3 totals 14 residues. Germline lookup yields CDR1 SEHNR and CDR2 FQNEAQ (reference sequence). This CDR3 is CGSSPGGGETEAFF. CDR3 DNA sequence: TGTGGCAGTAGCCCTGGGGGAGGAGAGACTGAAGCTTTCTTT.

The J gene is TRBJ2-7, the V gene TRBV6-4, with 10 bases identical to TRBD1. The CDR3 runs to 14 residues. The germline V gene encodes CDR1 MRHNA and CDR2 SNTAGT. V was pared by 5 bases and J by 5 bases, with 6 bases of the junction left unmatched. CDR3 region: CASSRQGAANEQYF. CDR3 nucleotides: TGTGCCAGCAGTAGACAGGGGGCTGCGAACGAGCAGTACTTC.

Note on this clonotype: A much larger clone is a single base away; this may be a read error. The rearrangement uses TRBV6-1 and TRBJ2-1, with a tentative D call TRBD2 (5 bases). Germline CDR1 and CDR2: MNHNS and SASEGT. CDR3 length equals 15 residues. V gave up 10 bases and J gave up 5 bases, with 21 bases separating them. The CDR3 region is CANILRGGGHNEQFF. CDR3 coding DNA: TGTGCCAACATTTTAAGAGGTGGCGGGCACAATGAGCAGTTCTTC.

This rearrangement joins TRBV6-6 to TRBJ1-2; D is ambiguous. There are 14 residues in the CDR3. Trimming removed 5 bases at V and 8 bases at J, with 18 bases between. In germline, CDR1 is MNHNY, CDR2 SVGAGI (reference sequence). CDR3 protein: CASSRNQDAGGYTF. CDR3 nucleotide sequence: TGTGCCAGCAGTCGAAACCAGGATGCTGGCGGCTACACCTTC.

The chain carries TRBV7-3 and TRBJ1-6; D unresolved. The CDR3 runs 14 residues. CDR1 is SGHTA and CDR2 is FQGTGA in the germline V gene. With 5 bases removed from V and 5 bases from J, the gap between germline ends came to 10 bases. The CDR3 sequence: CASSISGNNSPLHF. CDR3 DNA sequence: TGTGCCAGCAGCATTAGCGGAAATAATTCACCCCTCCACTTT.

This chain connects TRBV20-1 to TRBJ1-3, with 10 positions matching TRBD1. Looked up from germline, CDR1 is DFQATT and CDR2 is SNEGSKA (reference sequence). V trimming: 6 bases; J trimming: 2 bases; junction bases outside the gene matches: 4. The CDR3 has 14 amino acids. Here the CDR3 DNA reads TGCAGTGCCACTGACAGGGGGCCTGGAAACACCATATATTTT. This gives the protein CSATDRGPGNTIYF.

This clonotype was seen ten or more times. The gene calls are TRBV12-3 or TRBV12-4 and TRBJ2-2, with D perhaps given as TRBD1 or TRBD2 (6 bases each). The CDR3 has 17 amino acids. Trimming cost V 6 bases and J 0 bases, with 17 bases left between them. The CDR3 here is CASRLPAGQTNTGELFF. CDR3 nucleotide sequence: TGTGCCAGCAGGCTTCCTGCGGGACAAACGAACACCGGGGAGCTGTTTTTT.

The chain carries TRBV29-1 and TRBJ1-5, with unresolved D. The CDR3 is 13 residues long. The V and J ends lost 4 bases and 5 bases respectively, with 12 bases between them. The germline CDR1 and CDR2 sequences are SQVTM and ANQGSEA. The CDR3 DNA follows: TGCAGCGTTGGGCAGGAGGTGCATCAGCCCCAGCATTTT. Protein: CSVGQEVHQPQHF.

Details on this clonotype: In this CDR3 the conserved last residue, phenylalanine or tryptophan, is missing, so a read error is likely. The genes are TRBV6-5 and TRBJ2-7; TRBD1 matches 8 bases. Germline lookup yields CDR1 MNHEY and CDR2 SVGAGI. The CDR3 runs to 15 residues. The CDR3 region is CASSYPRQGRTEQYS. CDR3 bases: TGCGCCAGCAGTTACCCTAGACAGGGGCGGACCGAGCAGTACTCC.